These 15 T cell receptor beta chains came from one sample sequenced in a study of OX40 agonist ivuxolimab in advanced cancers. Repertoires were generated with immunoSEQ multiplex PCR, while TCRdb's copy carries only in-frame clones and drops some. The sample lists about 62,000 clones, around 85% occurring once. The specimen was CD4+ or CD8+ T cells sorted from blood, collected in a trial of the OX40 agonist ivuxolimab. The receptors were sampled from an adult with an advanced solid tumor such as melanoma, head and neck, liver or kidney cancer.

The CDR3 reads CASSQTRLAGEQFF. CDR3 nucleotides: TGTGCCAGCAGCCAAACCCGACTAGCGGGTGAGCAGTTCTTC. The chain uses TRBV7-9 and TRBJ2-1, with TRBD2 matching over 10 bases. V dropped 5 bases and J dropped 9; count of bases not matched to a gene: 7. Germline V CDR1 and CDR2: SEHNR, FQNEAQ (reference sequence). The CDR3 is 14 amino acids.

V is TRBV10-1 and J is TRBJ2-1, with TRBD1 matching 8 bases. The V gene end was trimmed by 7 bases and the J gene end by 8 bases; junction bases not matched to a gene: 10. Germline CDR1 and CDR2: WNHNN and SYGVQD (reference sequence). The length of the CDR3 is 14 residues. CDR3 coding DNA: TGCGCCAGCAAAGATGGACAGGGTAGCGATGAGCAGTTCTTC. Its translation: CASKDGQGSDEQFF.

V gene TRBV29-1 combines with J gene TRBJ1-3, with D possibly being TRBD1 (5 bases). V was clipped by 4 bases and J by 1 base, with 8 bases between them. Germline assignment: CDR1 SQVTM and CDR2 ANQGSEA. This CDR3 has 13 residues. The CDR3 protein is CSVGGGSGNTIYF. CDR3 DNA: TGCAGCGTTGGGGGGGGTTCTGGAAACACCATATATTTT.

In its sample, this clone is medium-sized. The chain combines TRBV7-9 with TRBJ1-1, with D possibly TRBD1 on 5 matching bases. V was shortened by 1 base and J by 3 bases, with 9 bases between the two germline ends. In germline, CDR1 is SEHNR, CDR2 FQNEAQ (reference sequence). The CDR3 extends over 14 amino acids. The CDR3 coding sequence is TGTGCCAGCAGCTTAGTCGGGGGGTACACTGAAGCTTTCTTT. Translated: CASSLVGGYTEAFF.

V usage is TRBV28 and J usage is TRBJ2-3; 15 bases match TRBD2. Germline values: CDR1 MDHEN, CDR2 SYDVKM. The junction had 15 bases not matched to a gene; V was cut back by 5 bases and J by 3 bases. CDR3 length: 20 residues. The CDR3 loop is CASSTSGAGLAGGRTDTQYF. CDR3 DNA sequence: TGTGCCAGCAGTACTTCAGGAGCGGGACTAGCGGGAGGAAGAACAGATACGCAGTATTTT. Supplemented by reference TRBV28 and TRBJ2-3, the full variable domain reads DVKVTQSSRYLVKRTGEKVFLECVQDMDHENMFWYRQDPGLGLRLIYFSYDVKMKEKGDIPEGYSVSREKKERFSLILESASTNQTSMYLCASSTSGAGLAGGRTDTQYFGPGTRLTVL.

This rearrangement joins TRBV11-2 to TRBJ2-2; no firm D call. In germline, CDR1 is SGHAT, CDR2 FQNNGV. The ends were cut back, 5 bases at V and 3 bases at J, with 13 bases in the middle. This CDR3 is 15 amino acids long. This chain's CDR3 is CASSPNVLYTGELFF. In nucleotides, the CDR3 is TGTGCCAGCAGCCCAAACGTTTTATACACCGGGGAGCTGTTTTTT.

This chain uses TRBV5-4 with TRBJ2-5, with D possibly being TRBD1 (6 bases). The ends were cut back, 0 bases at V and 4 bases at J, with 13 bases in the middle. The CDR3 contains 15 residues. Germline CDR1 is SGHNT and CDR2 is YYREEE (reference sequence). The CDR3 protein is CASSLVGAGGETQYF. The CDR3 DNA reads TGTGCCAGCAGCTTGGTGGGGGCCGGAGGAGAGACCCAGTACTTC.

DNA of the CDR3: TGCGCCAGCAGCCAAGCGACAGGGTCCTCCTACGAGCAGTACTTC. This translates into CASSQATGSSYEQYF. The V gene is TRBV4-1, the J gene TRBJ2-7; 7 nucleotides align to TRBD1. V lost 1 base, J lost 0 bases, and 3 bases stayed unmatched. Germline V lookup: CDR1 MGHRA, CDR2 YSYEKL. The CDR3 is 15 amino acids.

The sample holds a few counts of this clone. The rearrangement joins TRBV2 to TRBJ1-6, with a weak D call TRBD1 (6 bases). Between the trimmed V and J ends, which lost 8 bases and 7 bases, there was a span of 15 bases. Germline assignment: CDR1 SNHLY and CDR2 FYNNEI. The CDR3 length is 14 residues. The chain's CDR3 is CASCWGARNSPLHF. The CDR3 DNA sequence: TGTGCCAGCTGCTGGGGGGCGCGGAATTCACCCCTCCACTTT.

This chain uses TRBV5-4 with TRBJ1-4; 7 nucleotides agree with TRBD1. The CDR3 extends over 14 amino acids. The V gene end was trimmed by 2 bases and the J gene end by 8 bases; junction bases not matched to a gene: 6. Germline V gene sequence: CDR1 SGHNT, CDR2 YYREEE (reference sequence). This CDR3 is CASSFDRVGEKLFF. DNA for the CDR3: TGTGCCAGCAGCTTCGACAGGGTTGGAGAAAAACTGTTTTTT.

CDR3: CATSSAPGRQRERYEQYF. CDR3 sequence (DNA): TGTGCCACCAGCAGTGCCCCAGGTCGGCAGCGGGAGAGGTACGAGCAGTACTTC. The chain is built from TRBV15 and TRBJ2-7; 8 nucleotides match TRBD2. Germline V gene sequence: CDR1 LNHNV, CDR2 YYDKDF (reference sequence). V lost 3 bases, J lost 4 bases, and 17 bases stayed unmatched. This CDR3 has 18 amino acids.

This clone was observed a single time. V and J are TRBV5-1 and TRBJ2-7, with D unclear. Germline CDR1 is SGHRS and CDR2 is YFSETQ. With 3 bases removed from V and 5 bases from J, the gap between germline ends came to 9 bases. CDR3 length equals 12 residues. The CDR3 sequence: CASSSLRNEQYF. In DNA form, the CDR3 reads TGCGCCAGCAGCTCCCTTCGGAACGAGCAGTACTTC.

The chain uses TRBV28 and TRBJ1-5; TRBD1 is a possible D gene (6 bases). Trimming left V 6 bases short and J 4 bases short, with 10 bases between. Germline V gene lookup returns CDR1 MDHEN and CDR2 SYDVKM. The CDR3 loop spans 13 amino acids. The CDR3 protein is CASRHRVNQPQHF. In DNA, the CDR3 is TGTGCCAGCAGACACAGGGTTAATCAGCCCCAGCATTTT.

The chain employs TRBV6-5 and TRBJ1-3; D may be TRBD1 (6 bases). Germline lookup yields CDR1 MNHEY and CDR2 SVGAGI. This CDR3 has 14 amino acids. The ends were cut back, 6 bases at V and 8 bases at J, with 17 bases in the middle. The CDR3 region has the DNA TGTGCCAGCAGGCTATCAGGGGTTGGCGACACCATATATTTT. The encoded protein is CASRLSGVGDTIYF.

This clone was found a few times. The J gene is TRBJ2-1, the V gene TRBV5-4; the match to TRBD2 covers 7 bases. The CDR3 loop spans 16 amino acids. The germline V gene has CDR1 SGHNT and CDR2 YYREEE (reference sequence). V gave up 0 bases and J gave up 7 bases; unmatched junction bases: 10. DNA of the CDR3: TGTGCCAGCAGCTTGGCCGAGAAGCGGGGAACTAATGAGCAGTTCTTC. It yields the protein CASSLAEKRGTNEQFF.